A single sample gave rise to the 15 T cell receptor beta chains below, sequenced in a study of graft-versus-host responses after intestinal transplantation. Method: immunoSEQ multiplex PCR; TCRdb's copy keeps in-frame clones and lacks some. The sample holds just over 20,000 clones, over 80% seen once. The sequencing used PBMCs, collected around 37 weeks after intestinal transplant. The origin of the receptors is a human patient who received an intestinal transplant, so some T cells may come from the graft donor.

This clone is a singleton in its sample. This sequence joins TRBV28 and TRBJ2-5, with TRBD1 as a possible D gene (6 bases). Gene TRBJ2-7 matches the end of the DNA better, so the J call may be wrong. This CDR3 contains 12 residues. Germline V gene data show CDR1 as MDHEN and CDR2 as SYDVKM. The CDR3 loop is CASSFGQNEQYF. CDR3 bases: TGTGCCAGCAGTTTTGGACAGAACGAGCAGTACTTC.

This chain connects TRBV28 to TRBJ2-3, with D perhaps assigned TRBD1 or TRBD2 (5 bases each). V lost 5 bases and J 1 base, leaving 19 bases between the germline ends. Per germline, CDR1 MDHEN and CDR2 SYDVKM. The CDR3 loop spans 17 amino acids. The CDR3: CASSLGTYGAGTDTQYF. The DNA of the CDR3 is TGTGCCAGCAGTCTCGGGACCTACGGGGCAGGCACAGATACGCAGTATTTT.

The V call is TRBV11-2, the J call TRBJ2-3; D remains ambiguous. The CDR3 spans 11 residues. Per the germline V gene, CDR1 is SGHAT and CDR2 is FQNNGV. The V end was cut by 3 bases, the J end by 5 bases, with 3 bases between. This chain's CDR3 is CASSLGDTQYF. CDR3 sequence (DNA): TGTGCCAGCAGCTTGGGAGATACGCAGTATTTT.

The chain employs TRBV5-1 and TRBJ2-1; 13 nucleotides match TRBD2. Germline assignment: CDR1 SGHRS and CDR2 YFSETQ. CDR3 length equals 17 residues. Germline trimming cut 3 bases from V and 8 bases from J; bases unmatched to any gene: 11. In nucleotides, the CDR3 is TGCGCCAGCAGCTCTGGACACACTAGCGGGAGGGCCTATGAGCAGTTCTTC. Translated, it gives CASSSGHTSGRAYEQFF.

This chain links TRBV11-2 with TRBJ2-7, with D unresolved. Trimming removed 4 bases from V and 0 bases from J, with 10 bases in between. This CDR3 region has 14 residues. Germline V lookup: CDR1 SGHAT, CDR2 FQNNGV. The CDR3 region is CASSSPDHSYEQYF. DNA for the CDR3: TGTGCCAGCAGCTCCCCCGACCACTCCTACGAGCAGTACTTC. The complete variable domain, with remaining parts taken from reference TRBV11-2 and TRBJ2-7, reads EAGVAQSPRYKIIEKRQSVAFWCNPISGHATLYWYQQILGQGPKLLIQFQNNGVVDDSQLPKDRFSAERLKGVDSTLKIQPAKLEDSAVYLCASSSPDHSYEQYFGPGTRLTVT.

The chain couples TRBV6-5 to TRBJ2-1; D assignment may be TRBD1 or TRBD2 (5 bases each). This CDR3 comprises 14 residues. V lost 6 bases and J 4 bases, leaving 13 bases between the germline ends. CDR1 and CDR2 from the germline V gene are MNHEY and SVGAGI. The CDR3 DNA follows: TGTGCCAGCAGGCTACTAGGGGATTACAATGAGCAGTTCTTC. Protein sequence: CASRLLGDYNEQFF.

The V gene is TRBV19, the J gene TRBJ2-1; 7 bases line up with TRBD2. V trimming: 0 bases; J trimming: 4 bases; junction bases outside the gene matches: 6. The germline V gene encodes CDR1 LNHDA and CDR2 SQIVND (reference sequence). The CDR3 runs 16 residues. CDR3 sequence: CASSIDLQRGYNEQFF. The CDR3, as DNA: TGTGCCAGTAGTATAGATCTCCAGCGGGGTTACAATGAGCAGTTCTTC.

V is TRBV5-4 and J is TRBJ1-2; 10 bases map to TRBD1. After removal of 4 bases from V and 6 bases from J, the junction contained 12 bases not matched to a gene. Germline V gene data show CDR1 as SGHNT and CDR2 as YYREEE (reference sequence). The CDR3 length is 16 residues. In DNA, the CDR3 is TGTGCCAGCAGCGTCGCATCGGGACAGGGGATAAATGGCTACACCTTC. This gives the protein CASSVASGQGINGYTF. The full variable domain, with the rest looked up from reference TRBV5-4 and TRBJ1-2, is ETGVTQSPTHLIKTRGQQVTLRCSSQSGHNTVSWYQQALGQGPQFIFQYYREEENGRGNFPPRFSGLQFPNYSSELNVNALELDDSALYLCASSVASGQGINGYTFGSGTRLTVV.

This chain uses TRBV6-1 with TRBJ1-1; D ambiguous. CDR1 and CDR2 from the germline V gene are MNHNS and SASEGT. Trimming removed 0 bases from V and 5 bases from J, with 10 bases in between. The CDR3 contains 14 residues. The CDR3, as DNA: TGTGCCAGCAGTGAAGCCATACGGGTAACTGAAGCTTTCTTT. This encodes CASSEAIRVTEAFF.

The rearrangement joins TRBV9 to TRBJ2-1; D gene uncertain. Germline V gene sequence: CDR1 SGDLS, CDR2 YYNGEE. Trimming took off 3 bases at V and 4 bases at J, with 5 bases between the two ends. CDR3 size: 12 residues. CDR3 protein: CASSGNYNEQFF. CDR3 DNA sequence: TGTGCCAGCAGCGGGAATTACAATGAGCAGTTCTTC. Full variable domain (remainder filled in from reference TRBV9 and TRBJ2-1): DSGVTQTPKHLITATGQRVTLRCSPRSGDLSVYWYQQSLDQGLQFLIQYYNGEERAKGNILERFSAQQFPDLHSELNLSSLELGDSALYFCASSGNYNEQFFGPGTRLTVL.

This chain joins TRBV23-1 and TRBJ2-2; TRBD2 is a possible D gene (6 bases). TRBV23-1 is sorted into the ORF group, with uncertain function. CDR3 length: 16 residues. Trimming cost V 2 bases and J 5 bases, with 15 bases left between them. CDR3 loop: CASSQAGPFVTGELFF. The CDR3 DNA sequence: TGCGCCAGCAGTCAAGCGGGGCCCTTCGTAACCGGGGAGCTGTTTTTT.

The chain has TRBV28 and TRBJ1-5; weak D call: TRBD1 (6 bases). Germline loops: CDR1 MDHEN, CDR2 SYDVKM. Trimming cost V 6 bases and J 2 bases, with 11 bases left between them. This CDR3 has 14 amino acids. CDR3 amino acids: CASSLNRGNQPQHF. Here the CDR3 DNA reads TGTGCCAGCAGCCTTAACAGGGGCAATCAGCCCCAGCATTTT.

This chain links TRBV19 with TRBJ2-7; 13 positions match TRBD2. Germline CDR1 reads LNHDA; CDR2 reads SQIVND (reference sequence). With 4 bases clipped from V and 4 bases from J, the junction kept 4 bases outside the gene matches. CDR3 size: 15 residues. The CDR3 protein is CASSKLAGGPYEQYF. CDR3 DNA: TGTGCCAGTAGTAAACTAGCGGGAGGGCCATACGAGCAGTACTTC. Full variable domain (remainder filled in from reference TRBV19 and TRBJ2-7): DGGITQSPKYLFRKEGQNVTLSCEQNLNHDAMYWYRQDPGQGLRLIYYSQIVNDFQKGDIAEGYSVSREKKESFPLTVTSAQKNPTAFYLCASSKLAGGPYEQYFGPGTRLTVT.

The DNA of the CDR3 is TGTGCCAGCAGCCAGGGGACTAGCGGGAGCGCGAACACCGGGGAGCTGTTTTTT. This encodes CASSQGTSGSANTGELFF. This chain links TRBV4-2 with TRBJ2-2; 14 nucleotides match TRBD2. CDR1 is LGHNA and CDR2 is YNFKEQ in the germline V gene. V dropped 3 bases and J dropped 0; count of bases not matched to a gene: 3. This CDR3 spans 18 amino acids.

This chain uses TRBV4-1 with TRBJ1-1; D not resolved. The CDR3 runs 13 residues. V gave up 5 bases and J gave up 0 bases, with 7 bases separating them. Germline loops: CDR1 MGHRA, CDR2 YSYEKL. For the CDR3, the DNA is TGCGCCAGCAGCAAAGGACTGAACACTGAAGCTTTCTTT. Protein sequence: CASSKGLNTEAFF.